A selection of T cell receptor beta chains follows, all from one sample in a study of a mutant IDH1 vaccine in newly diagnosed glioma. Using immunoSEQ multiplex PCR, the repertoire was profiled, and TCRdb retains in-frame clones only, with some absent. This sample has approximately 16,000 clones, with about 95% found just once. Sequencing used peripheral blood mononuclear cells (PBMCs), obtained from a glioma patient treated with radiotherapy, temozolomide or both. The receptors stem from a woman in her late teens or twenties with glioma. Some clones in this sample may be carry-over from other donors' samples. CDR3s include the opening cysteine and the closing phenylalanine or tryptophan. A D gene is named only where the DNA matches it firmly. A row's size may be missing; if present it is once, few, many or a size class.

clone_size: -
v_call: TRBV7-8
j_call: TRBJ2-7
d_call: TRBD2
cdr3_aa: CASSWTSGRREQYF
cdr3_nt: TGTGCCAGCAGCTGGACTAGCGGGAGACGCGAGCAGTACTTC

clone_size: -
v_call: TRBV4-1
j_call: TRBJ2-2
d_call: TRBD1
cdr3_aa: CASSQGQGRAGELFF
cdr3_nt: TGCGCCAGCAGCCAAGGACAGGGAAGAGCCGGGGAGCTGTTTTTT

clone_size: -
v_call: TRBV6-1
j_call: TRBJ1-5
d_call: -
cdr3_aa: CASSAGIQNQPQHF
cdr3_nt: TGTGCCAGCAGTGCGGGAATCCAAAATCAGCCCCAGCATTTT

clone_size: -
v_call: TRBV10-3
j_call: TRBJ2-1
d_call: -
cdr3_aa: CAISGQVGSSYNEQFF
cdr3_nt: TGTGCCATCAGTGGGCAAGTGGGGAGCTCCTACAATGAGCAGTTCTTC

clone_size: -
v_call: TRBV28
j_call: TRBJ2-7
d_call: -
cdr3_aa: CASSLPAGVTYEQYF
cdr3_nt: TGTGCCAGCAGTTTACCCGCAGGGGTGACCTACGAGCAGTACTTC

clone_size: -
v_call: TRBV27
j_call: TRBJ1-2
d_call: -
cdr3_aa: CASSFGRAYGYTF
cdr3_nt: TGTGCCAGCAGTTTCGGCAGGGCCTATGGCTACACCTTC

clone_size: -
v_call: TRBV28
j_call: TRBJ2-2
d_call: TRBD2
cdr3_aa: CASSLLASGRSQSTGELFF
cdr3_nt: TGTGCCAGCAGTTTACTTGCTAGCGGGAGGAGTCAGAGCACCGGGGAGCTGTTTTTT

clone_size: -
v_call: TRBV6-5
j_call: TRBJ1-6
d_call: TRBD1
cdr3_aa: CASRGQGWSPLHF
cdr3_nt: TGTGCCAGCAGGGGACAGGGGTGGTCACCCCTCCACTTT

clone_size: -
v_call: TRBV5-4
j_call: TRBJ2-7
d_call: -
cdr3_aa: CASSLGTDRQYF
cdr3_nt: TGTGCCAGCAGCTTAGGGACGGACCGGCAGTACTTC

clone_size: -
v_call: TRBV18
j_call: TRBJ2-1
d_call: -
cdr3_aa: CASSQGLEGNEQFF
cdr3_nt: TGTGCCAGCTCACAGGGATTAGAAGGCAATGAGCAGTTCTTC

clone_size: -
v_call: TRBV12-5
j_call: TRBJ1-5
d_call: -
cdr3_aa: CASGISMSNQPQHF
cdr3_nt: TGTGCTAGTGGTATAAGTATGAGCAATCAGCCCCAGCATTTT

clone_size: -
v_call: TRBV5-4
j_call: TRBJ2-7
d_call: -
cdr3_aa: CASSQGGYEQYF
cdr3_nt: TGTGCCAGCAGCCAAGGGGGTTACGAGCAGTACTTC

clone_size: -
v_call: TRBV6-5
j_call: TRBJ1-3
d_call: TRBD1
cdr3_aa: CASRSTGGRENTIYF
cdr3_nt: TGTGCCAGCAGGAGTACAGGGGGGAGAGAGAACACCATATATTTT

clone_size: once
v_call: TRBV7-9
j_call: TRBJ1-2
d_call: -
cdr3_aa: CASSLNSAAHGYTF
cdr3_nt: TGTGCCAGCAGCTTAAATTCTGCAGCGCATGGCTACACCTTC

clone_size: -
v_call: TRBV10-3
j_call: TRBJ2-7
d_call: -
cdr3_aa: CAIRDSYEQYF
cdr3_nt: TGTGCCATCAGGGACTCCTACGAGCAGTACTTC

clone_size: -
v_call: TRBV5-8
j_call: TRBJ2-3
d_call: TRBD2
cdr3_aa: CASKGLVSTQYF
cdr3_nt: TGTGCCAGCAAGGGACTAGTGAGTACGCAGTATTTT

clone_size: -
v_call: TRBV7-9
j_call: TRBJ1-4
d_call: -
cdr3_aa: CASSPPRGTGEKLFF
cdr3_nt: TGTGCCAGCAGCCCGCCCAGGGGAACTGGAGAAAAACTGTTTTTT

clone_size: -
v_call: TRBV28
j_call: TRBJ2-7
d_call: -
cdr3_aa: CASSLGGGASYEQYF
cdr3_nt: TGTGCCAGCAGTTTAGGAGGGGGCGCTTCCTACGAGCAGTACTTC

clone_size: once
v_call: TRBV29-1
j_call: TRBJ2-5
d_call: -
cdr3_aa: CSVDLGDRETQYF
cdr3_nt: TGCAGCGTTGACCTCGGGGACCGGGAGACCCAGTACTTC

clone_size: -
v_call: TRBV18
j_call: TRBJ2-3
d_call: -
cdr3_aa: CASSRTDTQYF
cdr3_nt: TGTGCCAGCTCCCGCACAGATACGCAGTATTTT

clone_size: -
v_call: TRBV6-1
j_call: TRBJ1-5
d_call: -
cdr3_aa: CASSEGLGSGNQPQHF
cdr3_nt: TGTGCCAGCAGTGAAGGATTGGGATCGGGCAATCAGCCCCAGCATTTT

clone_size: -
v_call: TRBV11-2
j_call: TRBJ2-5
d_call: -
cdr3_aa: CASSLGVGETQYF
cdr3_nt: TGTGCCAGCAGCCTAGGGGTGGGGGAGACCCAGTACTTC

clone_size: -
v_call: TRBV7-3
j_call: TRBJ2-3
d_call: -
cdr3_aa: CASRLRKHAGFTDTQYF
cdr3_nt: TGTGCCAGCAGACTTAGAAAACACGCGGGTTTCACAGATACGCAGTATTTT

clone_size: -
v_call: TRBV7-2
j_call: TRBJ1-2
d_call: -
cdr3_aa: CASSRNPGSTNYGYTF
cdr3_nt: TGTGCCAGCAGCCGAAATCCAGGGTCCACTAACTATGGCTACACCTTC

clone_size: -
v_call: TRBV5-8
j_call: TRBJ1-2
d_call: TRBD1
cdr3_aa: CASSFAGTGGSHYGYTF
cdr3_nt: TGTGCCAGCAGCTTCGCCGGGACAGGGGGATCGCACTATGGCTACACCTTC

clone_size: few
v_call: TRBV19
j_call: TRBJ2-5
d_call: TRBD2
cdr3_aa: CASRLAAGGTQYF
cdr3_nt: TGTGCCAGCAGACTAGCTGCGGGAGGGACCCAGTACTTC

clone_size: -
v_call: TRBV11-3
j_call: TRBJ2-3
d_call: -
cdr3_aa: CASSLAGRGLGTDTQYF
cdr3_nt: TGTGCCAGCAGCTTGGCAGGGCGAGGGTTGGGCACAGATACGCAGTATTTT

clone_size: once
v_call: TRBV5-4
j_call: TRBJ2-1
d_call: TRBD2
cdr3_aa: CASSLTGGPYNEQFF
cdr3_nt: TGTGCCAGCAGCTTGACGGGGGGTCCCTACAATGAGCAGTTCTTC

clone_size: once
v_call: TRBV19
j_call: TRBJ1-2
d_call: -
cdr3_aa: CAAEGQINGYTF
cdr3_nt: TGTGCCGCAGAGGGACAAATTAATGGCTACACCTTC

clone_size: -
v_call: TRBV6-1
j_call: TRBJ1-6
d_call: -
cdr3_aa: CASSEQGNSPLHF
cdr3_nt: TGTGCCAGCAGTGAACAGGGGAACTCACCCCTCCACTTT

clone_size: -
v_call: TRBV11-2
j_call: TRBJ1-1
d_call: TRBD1
cdr3_aa: CASSLGTGGAGAFF
cdr3_nt: TGTGCCAGCAGCTTGGGTACAGGGGGCGCAGGAGCTTTCTTT

clone_size: -
v_call: TRBV5-1
j_call: TRBJ1-6
d_call: TRBD1
cdr3_aa: CASSPTGTDSSPLHF
cdr3_nt: TGCGCCAGCAGCCCAACGGGGACAGATAGTTCACCCCTCCACTTT

clone_size: -
v_call: TRBV5-1
j_call: TRBJ1-5
d_call: -
cdr3_aa: CASSLDGFGNQPQHF
cdr3_nt: TGCGCCAGCAGCTTGGACGGCTTCGGCAATCAGCCCCAGCATTTT

clone_size: -
v_call: TRBV6-1
j_call: TRBJ2-1
d_call: TRBD1
cdr3_aa: CASRSTGGTEQFF
cdr3_nt: TGTGCCAGCAGGTCTACAGGGGGCACTGAGCAGTTCTTC

clone_size: -
v_call: TRBV28
j_call: TRBJ2-1
d_call: TRBD1
cdr3_aa: CASSQTGGSYNEQFF
cdr3_nt: TGTGCCAGCAGTCAGACAGGGGGTTCCTACAATGAGCAGTTCTTC

clone_size: -
v_call: TRBV28
j_call: TRBJ2-1
d_call: TRBD2
cdr3_aa: CASSITGGSLDEQFF
cdr3_nt: TGTGCCAGCAGTATAACGGGAGGTTCCTTAGATGAGCAGTTCTTC

clone_size: -
v_call: TRBV4-3
j_call: TRBJ2-7
d_call: TRBD1
cdr3_aa: CASSHSATGESYEQYF
cdr3_nt: TGCGCCAGCAGCCACTCCGCCACAGGGGAATCCTACGAGCAGTACTTC

clone_size: -
v_call: TRBV11-2
j_call: TRBJ1-3
d_call: -
cdr3_aa: CASSAWTATSGNTIYF
cdr3_nt: TGTGCCAGCAGCGCGTGGACAGCCACTTCAGGAAACACCATATATTTT

clone_size: -
v_call: TRBV6-5
j_call: TRBJ1-5
d_call: -
cdr3_aa: CASSYGASNQPQHF
cdr3_nt: TGTGCCAGCAGTTACGGAGCCAGCAATCAGCCCCAGCATTTT

clone_size: -
v_call: TRBV7-9
j_call: TRBJ1-2
d_call: -
cdr3_aa: CASSSPSSIFLGGYTF
cdr3_nt: TGTGCCAGCAGCTCTCCGTCGAGCATTTTTTTGGGTGGCTACACCTTC

clone_size: -
v_call: TRBV5-4
j_call: TRBJ2-7
d_call: -
cdr3_aa: CASSLAHQGYEQYF
cdr3_nt: TGTGCCAGCAGCTTGGCTCACCAGGGCTACGAGCAGTACTTC

clone_size: once
v_call: TRBV7-8
j_call: TRBJ1-3
d_call: -
cdr3_aa: CASSPTDTRSDTIYF
cdr3_nt: TGTGCCAGCAGCCCGACGGACACCAGGTCGGACACCATATATTTT

clone_size: -
v_call: TRBV5-6
j_call: TRBJ2-3
d_call: -
cdr3_aa: CASSGGIRTDTQYF
cdr3_nt: TGTGCCAGCAGCGGCGGTATACGCACAGATACGCAGTATTTT

clone_size: -
v_call: TRBV4-2
j_call: TRBJ2-7
d_call: -
cdr3_aa: CASSQVGGRSDEQYF
cdr3_nt: TGTGCCAGCAGCCAAGTAGGGGGGAGGTCCGACGAGCAGTACTTC

clone_size: -
v_call: TRBV6-6
j_call: TRBJ1-1
d_call: -
cdr3_aa: CASSPRGGAVNEAFF
cdr3_nt: TGTGCCAGCAGCCCCCGGGGTGGAGCGGTTAATGAAGCTTTCTTT

clone_size: -
v_call: TRBV9
j_call: TRBJ1-2
d_call: -
cdr3_aa: CASSVVRDGYGYTF
cdr3_nt: TGTGCCAGCAGCGTAGTCCGCGACGGCTATGGCTACACCTTC

clone_size: -
v_call: TRBV18
j_call: TRBJ1-6
d_call: TRBD1
cdr3_aa: CASSPVQGNSPLHF
cdr3_nt: TGTGCCAGCTCACCGGTACAGGGGAATTCACCCCTCCACTTT

clone_size: -
v_call: TRBV28
j_call: TRBJ1-2
d_call: -
cdr3_aa: CASNFDRSHDYGYTF
cdr3_nt: TGTGCCAGCAATTTTGACAGGTCGCATGACTATGGCTACACCTTC